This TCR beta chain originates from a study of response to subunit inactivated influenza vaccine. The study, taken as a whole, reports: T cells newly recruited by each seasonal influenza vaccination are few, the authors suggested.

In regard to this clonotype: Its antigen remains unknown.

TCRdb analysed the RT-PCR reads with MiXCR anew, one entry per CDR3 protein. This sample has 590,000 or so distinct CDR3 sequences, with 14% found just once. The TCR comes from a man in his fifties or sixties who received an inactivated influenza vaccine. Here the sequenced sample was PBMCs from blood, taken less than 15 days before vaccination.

The CDR3 nucleotides are TGTGCCAGCAGCTTAGCCTGGGTTGGGAGTAATGAAAAACTGTTTTTT. It specifies CASSLAWVGSNEKLFF. The chain recombines TRBV7-2 with TRBJ1-4, with D hard to call. The length of the CDR3 is 16 residues. V lost 0 bases, J lost 4 bases, and 12 bases lay in between. Germline V CDR1 and CDR2: SGHTA, FQGNSA.